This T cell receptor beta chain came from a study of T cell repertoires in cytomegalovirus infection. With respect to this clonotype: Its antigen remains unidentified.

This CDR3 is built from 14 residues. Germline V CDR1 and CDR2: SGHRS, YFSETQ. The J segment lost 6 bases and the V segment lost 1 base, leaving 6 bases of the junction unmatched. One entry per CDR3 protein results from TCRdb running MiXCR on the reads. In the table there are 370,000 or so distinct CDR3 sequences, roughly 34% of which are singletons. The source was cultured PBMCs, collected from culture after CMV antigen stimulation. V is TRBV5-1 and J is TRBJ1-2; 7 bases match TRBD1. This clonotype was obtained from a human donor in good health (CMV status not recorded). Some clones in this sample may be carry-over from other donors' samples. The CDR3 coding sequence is TGCGCCAGCAGCTTGTTGACAGGGTTGGATGGCTACACCTTC. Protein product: CASSLLTGLDGYTF.